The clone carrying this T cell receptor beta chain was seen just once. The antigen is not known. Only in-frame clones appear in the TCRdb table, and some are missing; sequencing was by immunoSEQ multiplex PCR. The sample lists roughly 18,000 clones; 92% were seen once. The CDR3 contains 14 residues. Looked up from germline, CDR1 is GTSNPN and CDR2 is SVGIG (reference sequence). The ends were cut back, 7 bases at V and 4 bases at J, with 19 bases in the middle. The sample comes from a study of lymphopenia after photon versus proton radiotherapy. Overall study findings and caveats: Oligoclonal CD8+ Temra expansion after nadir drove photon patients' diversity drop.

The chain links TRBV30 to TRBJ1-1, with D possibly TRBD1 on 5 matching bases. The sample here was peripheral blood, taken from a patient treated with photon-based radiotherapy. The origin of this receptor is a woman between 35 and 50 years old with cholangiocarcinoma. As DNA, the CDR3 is TGTGCCTCTCCGGGGGAGGGCTTAGGCACTGAAGCTTTCTTT. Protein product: CASPGEGLGTEAFF.